This is a list of T cell receptor beta chains from one sample in a study of graft-versus-host responses after intestinal transplantation. Generated by immunoSEQ multiplex PCR, the TCRdb table keeps only in-frame clones and is missing some. The table records some 23,000 clones, approximately 94% of them present only once. Here the sequenced sample was PBMCs, taken 156 days after intestinal transplant. The receptor source for this set is a human patient who received an intestinal transplant, so some T cells may come from the graft donor. The conserved cysteine and the conserved F or W are not part of the CDR3 here. A row's size may be missing; if present it is once, few, many or a size class.

J gene	V gene	clone size	CDR3 protein
TRBJ2-2	TRBV4-2	.	ASSRTKTGHLDTGELF
TRBJ2-7	TRBV21-1	.	ASRASIATRVDEQY
TRBJ1-2	TRBV15	.	ATSSSWGDYGYT
TRBJ1-5	TRBV19	few	ASSRGTGYSYSNQPQH
TRBJ2-7	TRBV7-7	.	ASSLGGRGYEQY
TRBJ2-7	TRBV4-1	.	ASSQDLGRDQY
TRBJ2-1	TRBV9	.	ANSPGLAGNEQF
TRBJ1-1	TRBV6-1	.	ASSADWNTEAF
TRBJ2-7	TRBV19	once	ASSILAGDHAEQY
TRBJ2-3	TRBV29-1	.	SSFGGSTDTQY
TRBJ2-5	TRBV2	once	ASGGGAQETQY
TRBJ2-1	TRBV5-1	.	ASSKGARGPYNEQF
TRBJ1-2	TRBV10-3	.	AISEWDNYGYT
TRBJ2-7	TRBV5-1	.	ASSLGSGLYEQY